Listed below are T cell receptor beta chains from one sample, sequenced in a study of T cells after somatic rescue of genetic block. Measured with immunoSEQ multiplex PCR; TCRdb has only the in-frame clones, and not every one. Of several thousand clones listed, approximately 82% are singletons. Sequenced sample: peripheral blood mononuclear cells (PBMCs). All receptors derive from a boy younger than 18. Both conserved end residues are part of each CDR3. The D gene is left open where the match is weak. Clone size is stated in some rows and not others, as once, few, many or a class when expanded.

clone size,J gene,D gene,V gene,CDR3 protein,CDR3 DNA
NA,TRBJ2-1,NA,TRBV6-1,CASSDWTSSSYNEQFF,TGTGCCAGCAGTGATTGGACTTCGAGCTCCTACAATGAGCAGTTCTTC
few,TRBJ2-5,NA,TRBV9,CASSIRHQETQYF,TGTGCCAGCAGCATACGCCATCAAGAGACCCAGTACTTC
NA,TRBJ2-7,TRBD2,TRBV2,CASSEGVAGVGEQYF,TGTGCCAGCAGTGAAGGAGTAGCGGGAGTAGGCGAGCAGTACTTC
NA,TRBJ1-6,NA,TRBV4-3,CASSQDGGGLGSPLHF,TGCGCCAGCAGCCAAGATGGGGGGGGGTTGGGATCACCCCTCCACTTT
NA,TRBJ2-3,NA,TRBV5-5,CASSSTGDSTDTQYF,TGTGCCAGCAGCTCCACGGGAGATAGCACAGATACGCAGTATTTT
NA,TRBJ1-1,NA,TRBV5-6,CASSLETGVTEAFF,TGTGCCAGCAGCTTGGAGACAGGTGTTACTGAAGCTTTCTTT
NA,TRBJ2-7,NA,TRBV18,CASSPNLLSGLLRDEQYF,TGTGCCAGCTCACCCAATTTACTCTCGGGACTCCTGCGGGACGAGCAGTACTTC
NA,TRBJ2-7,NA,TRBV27,CASSLAYEKGYEQYF,TGTGCCAGCAGTTTAGCCTACGAGAAGGGTTACGAGCAGTACTTC
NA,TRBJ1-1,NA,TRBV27,CASRYLGGTEAFF,TGTGCCAGCAGGTACCTGGGAGGCACTGAAGCTTTCTTT
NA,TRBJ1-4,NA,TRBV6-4,CANLRPTANEKLFF,TGTGCCAACCTAAGGCCAACTGCTAATGAAAAACTGTTTTTT
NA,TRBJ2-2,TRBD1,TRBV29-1,CSVDGTGNTGELFF,TGCAGCGTGGACGGGACAGGGAACACCGGGGAGCTGTTTTTT
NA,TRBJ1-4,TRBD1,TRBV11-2,CASSLGWKGADEKLFF,TGTGCCAGCAGCTTAGGGTGGAAGGGGGCTGATGAAAAACTGTTTTTT
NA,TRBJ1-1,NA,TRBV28,CASSPRWRSSGNTEAFF,TGTGCCAGCAGTCCCCGGTGGAGGAGTTCGGGGAACACTGAAGCTTTCTTT
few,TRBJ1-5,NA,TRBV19,CASTGSPIGNQPQHF,TGTGCCAGTACCGGGTCCCCCATCGGCAATCAGCCCCAGCATTTT
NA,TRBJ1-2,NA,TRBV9,CASSAHHGYTF,TGTGCCAGCAGCGCCCACCATGGCTACACCTTC
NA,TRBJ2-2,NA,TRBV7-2,CASSPVGSLGTGELFF,TGTGCCAGCAGCCCCGTCGGGAGCCTGGGCACCGGGGAGCTGTTTTTT
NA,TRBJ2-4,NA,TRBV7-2,CASSLEAGMNIQYF,TGTGCCAGCAGCTTAGAGGCAGGGATGAACATTCAGTACTTC
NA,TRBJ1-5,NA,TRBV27,CASSREKSNQPQHF,TGTGCCAGCTCCAGGGAAAAAAGCAATCAGCCCCAGCATTTT
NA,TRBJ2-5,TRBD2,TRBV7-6,CASSFDSGGPGETQYF,TGTGCCAGCAGCTTCGATAGCGGGGGGCCCGGGGAGACCCAGTACTTC
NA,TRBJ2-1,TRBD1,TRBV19,CASSIGGQVSNEQFF,TGTGCCAGTAGTATCGGGGGACAGGTATCCAATGAGCAGTTCTTC
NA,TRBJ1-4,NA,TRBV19,CASTVTPTNEKLFF,TGTGCCAGTACGGTCACCCCCACTAATGAAAAACTGTTTTTT
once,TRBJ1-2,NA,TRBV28,CASSSQGRGYTF,TGTGCCAGCAGTTCCCAGGGGAGGGGCTACACCTTC
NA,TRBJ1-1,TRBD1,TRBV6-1,CASSAIQGTGGTEAFF,TGTGCCAGCAGTGCCATACAGGGGACGGGGGGCACTGAAGCTTTCTTT
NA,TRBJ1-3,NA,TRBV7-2,CASSPRRGAPPGNTIYF,TGTGCCAGCAGCCCCCGACGTGGAGCCCCACCTGGAAACACCATATATTTT
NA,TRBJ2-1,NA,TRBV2,CASSRSRGEIFYNEQFF,TGTGCCAGCAGTCGGAGCAGGGGTGAGATTTTCTACAATGAGCAGTTCTTC
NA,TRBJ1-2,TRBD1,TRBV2,CASRTRTGINGYTF,TGTGCCAGCAGAACCCGGACAGGAATAAATGGCTACACCTTC
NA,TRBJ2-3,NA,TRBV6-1,CATEYDTQYF,TGTGCCACGGAATACGATACGCAGTATTTT
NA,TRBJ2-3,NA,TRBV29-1,CSVEWVTDTQYF,TGCAGCGTTGAGTGGGTCACAGATACGCAGTATTTT
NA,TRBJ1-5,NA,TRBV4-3,CASSLAHISNQPQHF,TGCGCCAGCAGCCTGGCACATATTAGCAATCAGCCCCAGCATTTT
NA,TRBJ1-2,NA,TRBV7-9,CASSLALTGFYGYTF,TGTGCCAGCAGCTTAGCGCTAACGGGGTTCTATGGCTACACCTTC